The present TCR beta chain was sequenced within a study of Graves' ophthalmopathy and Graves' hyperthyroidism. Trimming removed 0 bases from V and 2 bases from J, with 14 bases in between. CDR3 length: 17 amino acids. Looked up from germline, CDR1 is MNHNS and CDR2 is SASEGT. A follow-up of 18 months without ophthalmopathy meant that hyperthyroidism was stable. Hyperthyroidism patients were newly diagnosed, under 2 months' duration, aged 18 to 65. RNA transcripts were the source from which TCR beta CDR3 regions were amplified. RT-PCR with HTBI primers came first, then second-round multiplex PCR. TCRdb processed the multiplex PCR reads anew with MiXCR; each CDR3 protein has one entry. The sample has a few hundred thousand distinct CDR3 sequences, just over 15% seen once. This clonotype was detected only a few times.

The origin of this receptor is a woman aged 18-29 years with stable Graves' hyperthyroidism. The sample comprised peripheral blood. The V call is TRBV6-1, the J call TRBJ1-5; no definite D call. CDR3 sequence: CASSEAVLIRGNQPQHF. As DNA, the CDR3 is TGTGCCAGCAGTGAAGCGGTCTTAATCCGGGGCAATCAGCCCCAGCATTTT.